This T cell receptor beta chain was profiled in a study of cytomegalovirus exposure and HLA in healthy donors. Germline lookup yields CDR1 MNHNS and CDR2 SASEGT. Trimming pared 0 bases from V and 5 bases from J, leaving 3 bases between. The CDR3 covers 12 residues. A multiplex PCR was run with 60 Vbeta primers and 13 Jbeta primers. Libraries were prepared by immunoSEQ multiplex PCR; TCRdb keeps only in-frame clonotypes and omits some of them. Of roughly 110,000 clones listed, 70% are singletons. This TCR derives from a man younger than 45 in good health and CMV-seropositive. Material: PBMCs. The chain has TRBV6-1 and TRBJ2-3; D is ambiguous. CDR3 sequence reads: CASSEAVDTQYF. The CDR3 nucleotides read TGTGCCAGCAGTGAAGCCGTAGATACGCAGTATTTT.